This entry is about one TCR beta chain. Its specific antigen is unknown. No base quality values were provided; no much bigger clone lies one nucleotide off. The sample belongs to a study of cytomegalovirus exposure and HLA in healthy donors (dated by TCRdb to 2016 to 2017). Regarding the research as a whole: An earlier analysis of fewer than 750 of the donors reported 276 Gb of sequence data and 95 million to 140 million unique TCR beta sequences obtained from about 170 million T cells. Roughly 300 gigabases of sequencing data and around 87 million unique TCR sequences were included in an early release covering 550 to 800 HLA-typed donors. Of the roughly 400 genotyped donors, approximately 82% fell in the genetic ancestry cluster associated with self-reported Caucasian donors. The study aimed to test whether signatures of past pathogen exposure could be identified by cataloging public T cell receptors. The study used immunosequencing to profile the T cell repertoires of some 600 subjects and linked those repertoires to cytomegalovirus serostatus. A separate validation cohort of 100 to 150 different subjects was used in addition to the roughly 700-subject first cohort. To predict cytomegalovirus infection status, the study brought together high-throughput TCR immunosequencing, statistical association of individual TCRs with disease status, and machine learning. A later analysis re-examined previously published TCR beta repertoires from more than 650 donors and added high-resolution HLA genotyping to investigate patterns of TCR occurrence. Rather than drawing on any new phenotypic data, the later analysis identified candidate immune exposures from TCR beta sequences and the way those sequences occurred across donors. An earlier analysis of fewer than 750 of the donors used high-throughput TCR beta sequencing to judge whether each TCR beta V gene segment behaved as functional or pseudogenic. Donor age, sex, ethnicity and CMV serostatus were compiled alongside the repertoire data. A later genetic analysis took genome-wide SNP genotypes for about three fifths of the roughly 670 donors and used that subset as a discovery cohort. Every discovery cohort repertoire had been produced on one sequencing platform. Both class I and class II loci were covered by HLA typing, at four-digit resolution. The number of donors typed differed by locus, with roughly 620-640 for A, B, C, DRB1 and DQB1, 522 for DQA1, about 610 for DPA1, and around 460 for DPB1. Four or five DR-DQ haplotypes were handled as single units for association and clustering because linkage in the cohort was strong. On average, around 240,000 unique TCR beta nucleotide sequences were sequenced per donor among a few hundred genotyped donors of the cohort, with about 17% of those sequences being non-productive.

Library preparation employed the immunoSEQ multiplex PCR assay. A mixture of 60 forward primers for TCR Vbeta segments and 13 reverse primers for TCR Jbeta segments was used in the multiplex PCR. A multiplex PCR assay on genomic DNA amplified the CDR3 region of rearranged TCR beta genes. The Illumina HiSeq System was used to sequence the amplified TCR beta libraries as 87-base-pair reads. The study's processing was this. A later analysis counted approximately 76 million unique TCR beta chains across the 690 or so repertoires, and around 9.9 million of these chains were shared by at least two donors. A nearest-neighbor algorithm error-corrected the raw reads and collapsed the reads into unique sequences, merging closely related sequences to remove PCR and sequencing errors. CDR3 sequences were aligned to IMGT reference sequences to assign V, D and J gene segments. For a sequence to be retained, a match of at least six nucleotides was required to both a V gene segment and a J gene segment. Rearrangements were called productive when the CDR3 lacked stop codons and stayed in frame with V and J; all others were non-productive. CDR3 was defined by IMGT convention, running from the second conserved V-encoded cysteine to the conserved J-encoded phenylalanine. In an earlier analysis of just under 600 of the donors, sequences lacking an unambiguous match to a single V gene segment were excluded. In an earlier analysis of some 590 of the donors, a V segment was called functional when productive rearrangements were above 56.7%, and segregating when the standard deviation between donors exceeded 5%. A statistical classification framework was built for diagnosing cytomegalovirus status from the catalog of TCR beta chain sequences. In a later analysis, TCR nucleotide sequences were compared against IMGT/GENE-DB human TR gene sequences so that V and J genes could be assigned. A later analysis assigned CDR3 sequences and most-parsimonious VDJ recombination scenarios with the TCRdist pipeline. In a later analysis, each TCR beta chain was defined by its CDR3 amino acid sequence together with its V-gene family, and reads without a unique V-gene family were excluded. In a later analysis, around 600 highly shared, low-generation-probability nucleotide sequences were removed to address suspected cross-contamination and a sequencing artifact. A later analysis calculated a clonal expansion index for each public chain from normalized within-repertoire ranks of inferred template counts. In a later analysis, generation probabilities were computed using a VDJ recombination model fitted to out-of-frame rearrangements, and the results were checked against IGoR. In a later analysis, hypergeometric tests were used to score TCR-TCR, TCR-HLA and TCR-CMV co-occurrence, with a repertoire-size bias correction applied to TCR pairs. False discovery rates were estimated in a later analysis by permuting HLA or CMV assignments 20 times. In a later analysis, co-occurring TCRs were grouped using DBSCAN, with TCRdist sequence similarity added in when clustering inside HLA-allele-positive subsets. Repertoires with fewer than 30,000 or more than 120,000 public chains, plus five repertoires with anomalous nucleotide sharing, were excluded from co-occurrence clustering. TCRdb limited this immuneACCESS table to in-frame rearrangements with V and J called. A share of clones is missing; checked studies link under half to unresolved V genes, and the rest is unexplained. V, J and clone size are those of that table, while D and trimming were read from the DNA. The sample yields about 200,000 clones; less than 80% were counted once. The top ten constitute around 0.2% of the sample.

What the study reported, not specific to this receptor: Across donors, most TCR sequences were observed very rarely, whereas some public TCRs were present in many individuals. Because the 87-base-pair reads could not distinguish some IMGT-functional V segments, including TRBV6-2 and TRBV6-3, those segments were excluded. Correlated functional status among segregating V segments might reflect linkage disequilibrium, but an unknown experimental factor could not be ruled out. Strong co-occurrence of HLA alleles, especially DR and DQ, made assigning TCR associations to individual alleles difficult. Cytomegalovirus status was reported to be diagnosed by the classifier with high specificity and sensitivity in both the original and validation cohorts. Because counts were too low, about 15 rarely observed V segments, including chromosome 9 orphons, were left out of the earlier analysis of several hundred of the donors. V-gene and J-gene trimming of TCR beta chains was associated with a missense DCLRE1C variant in a later genetic analysis, and the association was replicated in an independent cohort. In an earlier analysis of some 500 of the donors, most TCR beta V segments appeared in productive rearrangements about 87% or about 30% of the time, broadly matching IMGT annotations. According to a later analysis, TCR association rates differed among HLA loci, with DRB1 alleles showing the most associated TCRs and HLA-C alleles showing the fewest. A cluster of highly shared sequence variants was judged likely to be a technical artifact of the sequencing pipeline. Because some donors lacked HLA typing at each locus, the association tests relied only on the typed subset. This cohort had only TCR beta chains sequenced, and the lack of alpha or paired-chain data limited which features could be detected. A further reported finding was that TCR beta sequences accurately predicted the HLA-A and HLA-B alleles for most subjects in the first cohort. The authors suggested that the approach could potentially be generalized to other disease states and immunological phenotypes. A total of fewer than 200 TCR beta chains were listed by the study as associated with cytomegalovirus. At a false discovery rate of 0.05, a later analysis linked around 17,000 TCR beta sequences to specific HLA alleles. For the cohort, immune exposure information was limited to CMV serostatus. A later analysis found that most CMV-associated TCR beta chains appeared HLA-restricted, with HLA associations seemingly driven largely by CMV exposure. Sequencing depth was assumed to be roughly uniform across donors in the presence/absence analyses, though that assumption may not hold. According to a later genetic analysis, donors in an Asian-associated ancestry cluster had fewer N-insertions in productive TCRs than the approximately 610-donor mean. Compared with equally common non-associated chains, HLA-associated TCR beta chains in a later analysis were more clonally expanded and had lower generation probabilities. Three of the identified cytomegalovirus-associated TCR beta chains were confirmed in vitro to be specific for cytomegalovirus antigens. Several of the top co-occurrence clusters appeared to be linked to parvovirus B19, influenza, CMV and Epstein-Barr virus, according to a later analysis.

The cohort was made up of approximately 670 healthy bone marrow donors. At the time of sampling, all cohort members were nominally healthy, though unrecorded immune exposures were likely present. The donor tested CMV seronegative and was one of the 352 seronegative cohort members. Every donor gave a peripheral blood sample, and the peripheral blood mononuclear cells from that sample were used for TCR beta sequencing. The Qiagen DNeasy Blood Extraction Kit was used to extract genomic DNA from the blood cell samples. The CDR3, from cysteine to phenylalanine, totals 12 residues. Only the CDR3 DNA stays, 36 bases, in frame from base 1. Between the V and J ends, shortened by 7 bases and 11 bases respectively, the junction contains 17 bases. The germline V gene gives CDR1 as SNHLY and CDR2 as FYNNEI.

The chain uses TRBV2 and TRBJ1-1, with a weak D call of TRBD1 (5 bases match). Sequences were obtained from PBMCs. This TCR was sampled from a girl aged 2 to 10 in good health and CMV-seronegative. The CDR3 protein is CASTVGGGKAFF. The nucleotide sequence reads as follows: TGTGCCAGCACGGTCGGTGGGGGGAAGGCTTTCTTT.